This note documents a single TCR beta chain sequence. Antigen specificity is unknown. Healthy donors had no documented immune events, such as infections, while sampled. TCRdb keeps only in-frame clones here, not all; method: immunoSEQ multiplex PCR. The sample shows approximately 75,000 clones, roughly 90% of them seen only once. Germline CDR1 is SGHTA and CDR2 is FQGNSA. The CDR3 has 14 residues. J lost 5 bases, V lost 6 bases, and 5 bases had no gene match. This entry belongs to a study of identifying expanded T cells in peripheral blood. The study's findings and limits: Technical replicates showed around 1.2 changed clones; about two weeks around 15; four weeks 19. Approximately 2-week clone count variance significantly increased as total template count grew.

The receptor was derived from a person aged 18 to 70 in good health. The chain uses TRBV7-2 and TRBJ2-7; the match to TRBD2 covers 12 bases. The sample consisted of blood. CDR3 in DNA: TGTGCCAGCAGTAGACTAGCGGGAGCCCACGAGCAGTACTTC. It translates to CASSRLAGAHEQYF.